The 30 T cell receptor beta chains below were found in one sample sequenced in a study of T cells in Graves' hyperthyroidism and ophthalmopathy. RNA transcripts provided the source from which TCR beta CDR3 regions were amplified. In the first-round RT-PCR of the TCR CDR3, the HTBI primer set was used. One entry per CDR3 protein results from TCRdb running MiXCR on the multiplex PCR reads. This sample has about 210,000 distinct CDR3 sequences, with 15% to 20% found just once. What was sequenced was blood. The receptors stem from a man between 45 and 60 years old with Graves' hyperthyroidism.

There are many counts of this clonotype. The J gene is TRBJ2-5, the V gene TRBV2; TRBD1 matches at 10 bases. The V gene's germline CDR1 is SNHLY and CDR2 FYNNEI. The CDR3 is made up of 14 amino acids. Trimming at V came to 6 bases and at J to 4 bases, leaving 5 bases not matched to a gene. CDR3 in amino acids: CASRKGTGVETQYF. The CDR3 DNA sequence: TGTGCCAGCAGGAAGGGGACAGGGGTAGAGACCCAGTACTTC.

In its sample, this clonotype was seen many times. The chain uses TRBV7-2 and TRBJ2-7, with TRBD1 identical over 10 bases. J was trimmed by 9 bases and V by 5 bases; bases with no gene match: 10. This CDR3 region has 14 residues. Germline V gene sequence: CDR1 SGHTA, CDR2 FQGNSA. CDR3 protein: CASSTDRGLTRQYF. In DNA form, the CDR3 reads TGTGCCAGCAGCACTGACAGGGGGCTGACTAGGCAGTACTTC.

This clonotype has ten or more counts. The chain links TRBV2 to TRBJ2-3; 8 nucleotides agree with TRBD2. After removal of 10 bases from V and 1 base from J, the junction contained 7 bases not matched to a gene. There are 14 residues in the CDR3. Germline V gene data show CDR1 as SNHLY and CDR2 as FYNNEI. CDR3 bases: TGTGCCACAAACCTAGCGGGTCGCACAGATACGCAGTATTTT. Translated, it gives CATNLAGRTDTQYF.

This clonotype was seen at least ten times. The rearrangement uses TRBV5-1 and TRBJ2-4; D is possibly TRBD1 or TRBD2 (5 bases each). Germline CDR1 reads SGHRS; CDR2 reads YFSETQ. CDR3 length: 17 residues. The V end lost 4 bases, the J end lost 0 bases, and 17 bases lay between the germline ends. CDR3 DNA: TGCGCCAGCAGCCTCCGGGACCCTTACTTAGCCAAAAACATTCAGTACTTC. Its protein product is CASSLRDPYLAKNIQYF.

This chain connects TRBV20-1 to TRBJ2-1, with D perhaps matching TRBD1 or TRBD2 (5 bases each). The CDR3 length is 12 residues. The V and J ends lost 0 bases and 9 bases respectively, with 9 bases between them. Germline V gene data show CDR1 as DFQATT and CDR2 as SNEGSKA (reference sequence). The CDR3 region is CSARDSGAEQFF. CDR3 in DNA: TGCAGTGCTAGAGACTCCGGGGCTGAGCAGTTCTTC.

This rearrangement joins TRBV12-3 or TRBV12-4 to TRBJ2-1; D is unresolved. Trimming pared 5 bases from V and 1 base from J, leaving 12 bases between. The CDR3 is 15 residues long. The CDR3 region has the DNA TGTGCCAGCAGTGTGACGGTGTTATCCTACAATGAGCAGTTCTTC. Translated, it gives CASSVTVLSYNEQFF.

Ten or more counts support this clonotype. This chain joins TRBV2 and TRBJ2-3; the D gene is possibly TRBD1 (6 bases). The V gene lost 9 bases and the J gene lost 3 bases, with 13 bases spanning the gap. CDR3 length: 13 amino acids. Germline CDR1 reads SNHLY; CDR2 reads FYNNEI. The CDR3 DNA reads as TGTGCCAGGGGCGAGCAGGGGACAGATACGCAGTATTTT. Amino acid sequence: CARGEQGTDTQYF.

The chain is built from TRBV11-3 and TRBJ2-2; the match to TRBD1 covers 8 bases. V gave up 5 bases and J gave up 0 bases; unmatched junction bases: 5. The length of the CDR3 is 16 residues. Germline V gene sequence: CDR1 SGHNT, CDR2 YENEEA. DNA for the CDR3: TGTGCCAGCAGCCGCCGGGACAGGCCGAACACCGGGGAGCTGTTTTTT. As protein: CASSRRDRPNTGELFF.

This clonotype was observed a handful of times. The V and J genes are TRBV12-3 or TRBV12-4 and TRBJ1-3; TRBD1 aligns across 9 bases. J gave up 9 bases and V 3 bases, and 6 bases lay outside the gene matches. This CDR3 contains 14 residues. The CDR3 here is CASSLWDRAPTIYF. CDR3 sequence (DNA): TGTGCCAGCAGTTTGTGGGACAGGGCTCCCACCATATATTTT.

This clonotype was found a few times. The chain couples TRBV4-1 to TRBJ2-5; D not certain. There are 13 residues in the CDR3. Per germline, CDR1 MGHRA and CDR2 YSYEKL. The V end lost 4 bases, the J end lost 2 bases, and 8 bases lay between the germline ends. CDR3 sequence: CASSRGDQETQYF. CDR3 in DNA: TGCGCCAGCAGCCGTGGTGATCAAGAGACCCAGTACTTC.

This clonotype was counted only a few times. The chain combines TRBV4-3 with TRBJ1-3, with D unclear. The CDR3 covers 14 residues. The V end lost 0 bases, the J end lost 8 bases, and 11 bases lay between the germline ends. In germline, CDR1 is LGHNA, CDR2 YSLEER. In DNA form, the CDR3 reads TGCGCCAGCAGCCAAGATCTAGGTCGGTACACCATATATTTT. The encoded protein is CASSQDLGRYTIYF.

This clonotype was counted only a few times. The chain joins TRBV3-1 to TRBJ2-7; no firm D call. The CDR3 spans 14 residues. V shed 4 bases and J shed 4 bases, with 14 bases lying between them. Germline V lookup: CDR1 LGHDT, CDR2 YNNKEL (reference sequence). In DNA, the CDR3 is TGTGCCAGCAGCCCCCGAGTCGAGGTATACGAGCAGTACTTC. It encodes CASSPRVEVYEQYF.

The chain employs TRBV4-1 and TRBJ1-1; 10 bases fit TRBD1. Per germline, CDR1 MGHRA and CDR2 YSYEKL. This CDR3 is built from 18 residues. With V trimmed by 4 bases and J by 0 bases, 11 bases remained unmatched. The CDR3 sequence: CASSPAPGQGVMNTEAFF. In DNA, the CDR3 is TGCGCCAGCAGCCCCGCCCCTGGACAGGGGGTCATGAACACTGAAGCTTTCTTT.

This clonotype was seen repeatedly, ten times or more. The CDR3 loop is CASSQTGGNIQYF. The DNA for the CDR3 is TGTGCCAGCAGCCAAACAGGGGGAAACATTCAGTACTTC. This chain links TRBV14 with TRBJ2-4, with 8 bases lining up with TRBD1. J gave up 6 bases and V 2 bases, and 0 bases lay outside the gene matches. This CDR3 is built from 13 residues. Germline lookup yields CDR1 SGHDN and CDR2 FVKESK.

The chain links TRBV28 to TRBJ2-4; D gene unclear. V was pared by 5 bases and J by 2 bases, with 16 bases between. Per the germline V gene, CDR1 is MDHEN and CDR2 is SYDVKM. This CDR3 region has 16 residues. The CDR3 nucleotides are TGTGCCAGCAGTCGACAAGAACTTATGTCCAAAAACATTCAGTACTTC. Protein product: CASSRQELMSKNIQYF.

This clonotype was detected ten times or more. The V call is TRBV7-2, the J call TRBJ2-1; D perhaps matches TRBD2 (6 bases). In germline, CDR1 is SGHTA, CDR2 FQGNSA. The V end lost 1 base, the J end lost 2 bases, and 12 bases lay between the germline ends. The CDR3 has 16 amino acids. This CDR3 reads CASSLVWSSAYNEQFF. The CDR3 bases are TGTGCCAGCAGCTTAGTTTGGTCTAGCGCCTACAATGAGCAGTTCTTC.

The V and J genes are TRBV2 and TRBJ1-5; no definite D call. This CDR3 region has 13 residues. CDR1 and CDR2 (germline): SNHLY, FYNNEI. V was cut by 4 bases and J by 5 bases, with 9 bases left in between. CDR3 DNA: TGTGCCAGCAGTGTAAACAGCTATCAGCCCCAGCATTTT. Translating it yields CASSVNSYQPQHF.

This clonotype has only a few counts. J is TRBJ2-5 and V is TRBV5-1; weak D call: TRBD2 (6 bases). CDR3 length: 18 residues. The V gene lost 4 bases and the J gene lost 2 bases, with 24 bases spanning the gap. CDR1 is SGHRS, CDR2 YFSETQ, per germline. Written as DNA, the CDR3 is TGCGCCAGCAGCCAAACCGGGACTTCCTACGGGGAACAAGAGACCCAGTACTTC. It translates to CASSQTGTSYGEQETQYF.

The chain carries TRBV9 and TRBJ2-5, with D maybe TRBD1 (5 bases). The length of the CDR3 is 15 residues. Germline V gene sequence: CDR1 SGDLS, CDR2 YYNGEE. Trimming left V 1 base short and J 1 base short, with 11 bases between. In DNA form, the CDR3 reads TGTGCCAGCAGCGTATCTGGGGCGCCCCAAGAGACCCAGTACTTC. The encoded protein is CASSVSGAPQETQYF.

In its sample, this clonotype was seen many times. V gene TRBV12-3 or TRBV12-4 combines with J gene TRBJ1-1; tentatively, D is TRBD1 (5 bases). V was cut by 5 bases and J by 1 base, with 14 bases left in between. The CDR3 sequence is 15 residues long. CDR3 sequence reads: CASSVSRGGNTEAFF. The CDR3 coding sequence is TGTGCCAGCAGTGTTTCGCGGGGCGGGAACACTGAAGCTTTCTTT.

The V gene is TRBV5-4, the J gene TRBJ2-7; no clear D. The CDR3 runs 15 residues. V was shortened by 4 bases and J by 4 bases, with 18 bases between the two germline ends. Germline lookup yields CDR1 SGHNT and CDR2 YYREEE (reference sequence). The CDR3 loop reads CASSLQRAELYEQYF. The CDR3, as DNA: TGTGCCAGCAGCCTACAGCGCGCCGAACTTTACGAGCAGTACTTC.

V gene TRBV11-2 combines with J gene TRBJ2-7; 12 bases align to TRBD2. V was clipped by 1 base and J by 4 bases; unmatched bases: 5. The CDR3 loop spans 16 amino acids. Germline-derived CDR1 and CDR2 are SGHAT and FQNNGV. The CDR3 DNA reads TGTGCCAGCAGCTTAGGCCTAGCGGGAGGGTGGTACGAGCAGTACTTC. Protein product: CASSLGLAGGWYEQYF.

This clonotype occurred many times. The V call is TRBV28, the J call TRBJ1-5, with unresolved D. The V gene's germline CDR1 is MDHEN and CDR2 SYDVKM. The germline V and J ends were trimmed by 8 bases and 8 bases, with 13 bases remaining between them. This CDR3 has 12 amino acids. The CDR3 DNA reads TGTGCCAGCGGATTGGATTTGGAGCCCCAGCATTTT. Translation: CASGLDLEPQHF.

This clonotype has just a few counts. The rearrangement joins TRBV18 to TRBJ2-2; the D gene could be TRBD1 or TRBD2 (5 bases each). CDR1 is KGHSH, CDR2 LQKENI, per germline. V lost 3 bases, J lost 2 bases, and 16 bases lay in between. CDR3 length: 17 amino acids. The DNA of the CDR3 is TGTGCCAGCTCACCGTCACCGGGGCGGGTTAACACCGGGGAGCTGTTTTTT. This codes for CASSPSPGRVNTGELFF.

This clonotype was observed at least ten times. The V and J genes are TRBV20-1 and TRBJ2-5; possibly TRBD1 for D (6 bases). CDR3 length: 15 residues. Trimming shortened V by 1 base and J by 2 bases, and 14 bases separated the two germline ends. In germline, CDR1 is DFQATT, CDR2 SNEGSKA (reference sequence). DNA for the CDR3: TGCAGTGCTAGAGGGGTACAGGGAGCGCAAGAGACCCAGTACTTC. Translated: CSARGVQGAQETQYF.

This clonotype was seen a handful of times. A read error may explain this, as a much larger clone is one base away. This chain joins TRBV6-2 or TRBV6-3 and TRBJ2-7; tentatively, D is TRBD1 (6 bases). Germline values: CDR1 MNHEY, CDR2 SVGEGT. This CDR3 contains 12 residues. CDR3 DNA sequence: TGTACCAGCAGTCAACAGGGTTACGAGCAGTACTTC. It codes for CTSSQQGYEQYF.

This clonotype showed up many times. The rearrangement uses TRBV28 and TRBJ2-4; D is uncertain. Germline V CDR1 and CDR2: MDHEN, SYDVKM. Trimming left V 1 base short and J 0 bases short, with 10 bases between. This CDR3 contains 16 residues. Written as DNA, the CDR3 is TGTGCCAGCAGTTTATTCGCGAGGTTAGCCAAAAACATTCAGTACTTC. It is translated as CASSLFARLAKNIQYF. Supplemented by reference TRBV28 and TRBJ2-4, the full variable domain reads DVKVTQSSRYLVKRTGEKVFLECVQDMDHENMFWYRQDPGLGLRLIYFSYDVKMKEKGDIPEGYSVSREKKERFSLILESASTNQTSMYLCASSLFARLAKNIQYFGAGTRLSVL.

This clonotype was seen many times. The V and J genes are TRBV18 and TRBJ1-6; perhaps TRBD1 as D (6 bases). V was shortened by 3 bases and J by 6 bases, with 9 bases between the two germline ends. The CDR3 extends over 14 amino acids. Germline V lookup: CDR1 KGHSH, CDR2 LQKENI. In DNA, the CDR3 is TGTGCCAGCTCACCGGGGGGCGGTAATTCACCCCTCCACTTT. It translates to CASSPGGGNSPLHF.

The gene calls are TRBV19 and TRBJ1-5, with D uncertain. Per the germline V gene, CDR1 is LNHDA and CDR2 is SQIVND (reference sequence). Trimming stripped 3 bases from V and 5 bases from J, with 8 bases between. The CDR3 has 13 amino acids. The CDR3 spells CASSMVRDQPQHF. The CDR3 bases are TGTGCCAGTAGTATGGTAAGAGATCAGCCCCAGCATTTT.

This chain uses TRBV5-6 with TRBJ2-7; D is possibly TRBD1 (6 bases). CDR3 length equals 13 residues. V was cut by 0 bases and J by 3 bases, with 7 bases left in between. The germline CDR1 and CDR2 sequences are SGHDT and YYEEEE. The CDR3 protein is CASSLVDSYEQYF. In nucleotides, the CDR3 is TGTGCCAGCAGCTTGGTGGACAGCTACGAGCAGTACTTC.